A selection of T cell receptor beta chains follows, all from one sample in a study of shared clonotypes between healthy human individuals. Sequenced by immunoSEQ multiplex PCR; TCRdb stores in-frame clones only, minus some. There are about 2.1 million clones in the sample; 85% to 95% occur only once, and around 1.8% lies in the top ten. Material for sequencing was naive CD8+ T cells from PBMCs. These receptors came from a man in his late teens or twenties in good health. Some clones in this sample may be carry-over from other donors' samples. The CDR3 runs from the conserved cysteine through the conserved F or W. The order of the fields is J gene, D gene, clone size, V gene, CDR3 protein, CDR3 DNA. The D gene is left open where the match is weak. Clone size is stated in some rows and not others, as once, few, many or a class when expanded.

J: TRBJ2-1
D: -
size: -
V: TRBV11-2
CDR3: CASSLAFGQFF
DNA: TGTGCCAGCAGCTTAGCATTCGGTCAGTTCTTC

J: TRBJ2-5
D: -
size: -
V: TRBV27
CDR3: CASSHRTEETQYF
DNA: TGTGCCAGCAGCCACAGGACAGAAGAGACCCAGTACTTC

J: TRBJ2-1
D: -
size: -
V: TRBV7-8
CDR3: CASSLQFQGGREEGEQFF
DNA: TGTGCCAGCAGCTTACAATTTCAAGGGGGGCGCGAGGAGGGTGAGCAGTTCTTC

J: TRBJ2-7
D: TRBD1
size: -
V: TRBV9
CDR3: CASSPGLTGGSSYEQYF
DNA: TGTGCCAGCAGCCCAGGCTTAACAGGGGGCAGCTCCTACGAGCAGTACTTC

J: TRBJ2-7
D: TRBD1
size: -
V: TRBV11-2
CDR3: CASSLDPGTAYEQYF
DNA: TGTGCCAGCAGCTTAGACCCAGGGACAGCTTACGAGCAGTACTTC

J: TRBJ2-1
D: -
size: -
V: TRBV7-8
CDR3: CASSQKRNEQFF
DNA: TGTGCCAGCAGCCAAAAAAGGAACGAGCAGTTCTTC

J: TRBJ2-1
D: TRBD2
size: -
V: TRBV6-5
CDR3: CASSYSGLAGDNEQFF
DNA: TGTGCCAGCAGTTACTCAGGACTAGCGGGAGACAATGAGCAGTTCTTC

J: TRBJ2-3
D: TRBD2
size: -
V: TRBV6-1
CDR3: CASRETSGSPADTQYF
DNA: TGTGCCAGCAGAGAAACTAGCGGGAGCCCCGCAGATACGCAGTATTTT

J: TRBJ2-1
D: TRBD2
size: once
V: TRBV28
CDR3: CASSFSASGHNEQFF
DNA: TGTGCCAGCAGTTTCTCGGCTAGCGGCCACAATGAGCAGTTCTTC

J: TRBJ2-7
D: TRBD2
size: -
V: TRBV27
CDR3: CASSLREGPYEQYF
DNA: TGTGCCAGCAGTTTGCGGGAGGGCCCTTACGAGCAGTACTTC

J: TRBJ2-3
D: TRBD2
size: -
V: TRBV9
CDR3: CASSLGGTSSDTQYF
DNA: TGTGCCAGCAGCTTAGGCGGGACTAGCTCAGATACGCAGTATTTT

J: TRBJ2-1
D: -
size: -
V: TRBV12-1
CDR3: CASSFPGVDSYNEQFF
DNA: TGTGCCAGCAGCTTTCCTGGGGTTGACTCCTACAATGAGCAGTTCTTC

J: TRBJ2-1
D: -
size: once
V: TRBV27
CDR3: CASAKVLLNEQFF
DNA: TGTGCCAGCGCAAAAGTATTACTCAATGAGCAGTTCTTC

J: TRBJ1-2
D: -
size: -
V: TRBV27
CDR3: CASSLLGPISAGYTF
DNA: TGTGCCAGCAGTTTACTAGGACCGATCTCCGCTGGCTACACCTTC

J: TRBJ2-4
D: TRBD1
size: once
V: TRBV28
CDR3: CASGDRVDDIQYF
DNA: TGTGCCAGCGGGGACAGGGTAGATGACATTCAGTACTTC

J: TRBJ2-7
D: TRBD2
size: -
V: TRBV19
CDR3: CATGAGGGSYEQYF
DNA: TGTGCCACTGGGGCGGGAGGCGGCTCCTACGAGCAGTACTTC

J: TRBJ1-4
D: -
size: -
V: TRBV28
CDR3: CASTRPRLASWETNEKLFF
DNA: TGTGCCAGCACTCGCCCCCGCCTAGCCTCCTGGGAAACTAATGAAAAACTGTTTTTT

J: TRBJ2-2
D: -
size: -
V: TRBV7-2
CDR3: CASSLGQGNTGELFF
DNA: TGTGCCAGCAGCTTAGGACAAGGAAACACCGGGGAGCTGTTTTTT

J: TRBJ2-2
D: -
size: -
V: TRBV15
CDR3: CATEGRNTGELFF
DNA: TGTGCCACCGAAGGCAGGAACACCGGGGAGCTGTTTTTT

J: TRBJ2-1
D: TRBD2
size: -
V: TRBV30
CDR3: CAWRGGRAGNEQFF
DNA: TGTGCCTGGAGAGGCGGGAGGGCCGGAAATGAGCAGTTCTTC

J: TRBJ1-1
D: -
size: -
V: TRBV10-3
CDR3: CAISEPHLEGTEAFF
DNA: TGTGCCATCAGTGAGCCGCACCTCGAGGGCACTGAAGCTTTCTTT

J: TRBJ2-1
D: -
size: -
V: TRBV4-3
CDR3: CASSQVLGGGRGNEQFF
DNA: TGCGCCAGCAGCCAAGTACTGGGTGGAGGACGGGGCAATGAGCAGTTCTTC

J: TRBJ2-7
D: TRBD2
size: -
V: TRBV11-2
CDR3: CASSWGTSSYEQYF
DNA: TGTGCCAGCAGCTGGGGGACTAGCTCCTACGAGCAGTACTTC

J: TRBJ2-2
D: TRBD2
size: -
V: TRBV14
CDR3: CASSPGTSGIIPNTGELFF
DNA: TGTGCCAGCAGTCCCGGGACTAGCGGGATAATACCTAACACCGGGGAGCTGTTTTTT

J: TRBJ2-1
D: -
size: -
V: TRBV27
CDR3: CASSLLGELNNEQFF
DNA: TGTGCCAGCAGTTTATTGGGAGAACTTAACAATGAGCAGTTCTTC

J: TRBJ1-2
D: TRBD1
size: -
V: TRBV10-3
CDR3: CAISETGQGWGYTF
DNA: TGTGCCATCAGTGAGACCGGACAGGGCTGGGGCTACACCTTC

J: TRBJ2-1
D: -
size: -
V: TRBV7-2
CDR3: CASSLSSNRYNEQFF
DNA: TGTGCCAGCAGCTTATCTAGTAACCGCTACAATGAGCAGTTCTTC

J: TRBJ2-4
D: TRBD2
size: -
V: TRBV30
CDR3: CAWSEGSGSNIQYF
DNA: TGTGCCTGGAGTGAGGGAAGCGGGAGCAACATTCAGTACTTC